These T cell receptor beta chains were read from a single sample in a study of blood T cell repertoires in COVID-19. The assay was immunoSEQ multiplex PCR, and TCRdb's table has in-frame clones only and misses some. There are 100,000 to 150,000 clones in the sample; about 74% occur only once, and around 5.2% lies in the top ten. Sequenced material: peripheral blood. Receptors were obtained from a man aged 55 to 69 with acute or convalescent COVID-19. Both conserved end residues are part of each CDR3. Each record gives: clone size, J gene, CDR3 length, D gene, V gene, CDR3 DNA, CDR3 protein. A D gene is named only where the DNA matches it firmly. Clone size is shown for a subset of rows, as once, few, many or a class of expanded clone.

NA | TRBJ1-2 | 13 | TRBD1 | TRBV5-1 | TGCGCCAGCAGCAAGGGACAGCTTTATGGCTACACCTTC | CASSKGQLYGYTF
once | TRBJ2-3 | 16 | TRBD2 | TRBV27 | TGTGCCAGCAGGTCGATCTATCGGGAGGTTCGGGATACGCAGTATTTT | CASRSIYREVRDTQYF
NA | TRBJ2-1 | 17 | NA | TRBV27 | TGTGCCAGCAGTTTTTTTGCGGGCAGAGGTACCTACAATGAGCAGTTCTTC | CASSFFAGRGTYNEQFF
NA | TRBJ1-3 | 16 | TRBD1 | TRBV6-5 | TGTGCCAGCAGTTACGGGACAGGGGCCTCTGGAAACACCATATATTTT | CASSYGTGASGNTIYF
NA | TRBJ2-2 | 16 | TRBD1 | TRBV7-2 | TGTGCCAGCGTCGTACCGGGACAGGGGACCACCGGGGAGCTGTTTTTT | CASVVPGQGTTGELFF
NA | TRBJ1-2 | 17 | TRBD1 | TRBV7-9 | TGTGCCAGCAGTCAAACGGGACAGGGTTTAGCTAACTATGGCTACACCTTC | CASSQTGQGLANYGYTF
NA | TRBJ2-3 | 15 | TRBD1 | TRBV10-2 | TGCGCCAGCAGGTCAGGCAGGGGGCCTCAAGATACGCAGTATTTT | CASRSGRGPQDTQYF
NA | TRBJ1-1 | 11 | NA | TRBV12-5 | TGTGCTAGTGCTGGGGGCGCTGAAGCTTTCTTT | CASAGGAEAFF
NA | TRBJ2-2 | 17 | TRBD2 | TRBV5-1 | TGCGCCAGCAGCAGACTAGCGGGAGGTTTGGACACCGGGGAGCTGTTTTTT | CASSRLAGGLDTGELFF
NA | TRBJ1-1 | 13 | TRBD1 | TRBV29-1 | TGCAGCGTCATACAGGGGGTGAAGACTGAAGCTTTCTTT | CSVIQGVKTEAFF
once | TRBJ1-1 | 14 | NA | TRBV7-9 | TGTGCCAGCACCTTTGGGGCGCTGAACACTGAAGCTTTCTTT | CASTFGALNTEAFF
NA | TRBJ2-5 | 12 | TRBD2 | TRBV29-1 | TGCAGCGCGGGAGGGAGGCGGGAGACCCAGTACTTC | CSAGGRRETQYF
once | TRBJ1-1 | 13 | NA | TRBV19 | TGTGCCAGTAATGACCGAGGGAACACTGAAGCTTTCTTT | CASNDRGNTEAFF
NA | TRBJ2-5 | 16 | TRBD1 | TRBV9 | TGTGCCAGCAGCGGGGGAGTGAGGACAGGGGACGAGACCCAGTACTTC | CASSGGVRTGDETQYF
NA | TRBJ2-7 | 15 | TRBD1 | TRBV5-5 | TGTGCCAGCAGCTTGGGAGGGACAGAATCCTACGAGCAGTACTTC | CASSLGGTESYEQYF
NA | TRBJ2-7 | 14 | TRBD1 | TRBV6-5 | TGTGCCAGCAATCGACAGGGCGGCCTCTACGAGCAGTACTTC | CASNRQGGLYEQYF
NA | TRBJ2-5 | 15 | TRBD1 | TRBV30 | TGTGCCTGGAGTGTCCTACAGGGGTTTGAAGAGACCCAGTACTTC | CAWSVLQGFEETQYF
NA | TRBJ2-6 | 15 | NA | TRBV7-6 | TGTGCCAGCAGCCGCATTACTGGTGGGGCCAACGTCCTGACTTTC | CASSRITGGANVLTF
few | TRBJ2-7 | 13 | TRBD1 | TRBV6-5 | TGTGCCAGCAGTTGGGACAGAACCTACGAGCAGTACTTC | CASSWDRTYEQYF
NA | TRBJ1-2 | 18 | NA | TRBV6-1 | TGTGCCAGCAGTGTTTTGGGACACCGGTCCGATCTTAACTATGGCTACACCTTC | CASSVLGHRSDLNYGYTF
NA | TRBJ2-7 | 14 | TRBD2 | TRBV11-3 | TGTGCCAGCAGTGATCTAGCGGGAGACTACGAGCAGTACTTC | CASSDLAGDYEQYF
once | TRBJ2-4 | 16 | TRBD2 | TRBV4-2 | TGTGCCAGCAGCCAAGAAGCTAGCGGGAGTGGGTACATTCAGTACTTC | CASSQEASGSGYIQYF
few | TRBJ2-2 | 13 | NA | TRBV6-5 | TGTGCCAGCAAAACAGCGAACACCGGGGAGCTGTTTTTT | CASKTANTGELFF
NA | TRBJ2-1 | 19 | TRBD2 | TRBV24-1 | TGTGCCACCAGTGATTTTCAGGGACTAGCGGGAGGGCCTTACAATGAGCAGTTCTTC | CATSDFQGLAGGPYNEQFF
NA | TRBJ1-2 | 15 | TRBD1 | TRBV15 | TGTGCCACAAACGACCCTCTGACAGGGGACTATGGCTACACCTTC | CATNDPLTGDYGYTF
NA | TRBJ1-1 | 15 | NA | TRBV6-5 | TGTGCCAGCAGTTACTCGAGGGACATGAACACTGAAGCTTTCTTT | CASSYSRDMNTEAFF
NA | TRBJ2-1 | 16 | TRBD2 | TRBV4-1 | TGCGCCAGCAGCCAAGGGCGGGGCGGGAGGTACAATGAGCAGTTCTTC | CASSQGRGGRYNEQFF
once | TRBJ1-1 | 14 | NA | TRBV18 | TGTGCCAGCTCAATCGCTGTTTCGGGCACTGAAGCTTTCTTT | CASSIAVSGTEAFF
NA | TRBJ2-1 | 14 | TRBD2 | TRBV2 | TGTGCCAGCAGTCGGGGGGGGACCTACAATGAGCAGTTCTTC | CASSRGGTYNEQFF
once | TRBJ2-7 | 13 | TRBD1 | TRBV19 | TGTGCCACTAAAGGACAGGGTGGCTGGGAGCAGTACTTC | CATKGQGGWEQYF
NA | TRBJ1-6 | 15 | NA | TRBV5-1 | TGCGCCAGCAGCTTAGGAGCGGGAGAGAATTCACCCCTCCACTTT | CASSLGAGENSPLHF
NA | TRBJ2-1 | 16 | NA | TRBV5-4 | TGTGCCAGCAGCTTAACTCAAAATAGCTTACTTCACCAGCAGTTCTTC | CASSLTQNSLLHQQFF
NA | TRBJ1-5 | 13 | TRBD1 | TRBV29-1 | TGCAGCGTCCGTGGACAGGGGAATCAGCCCCAGCATTTT | CSVRGQGNQPQHF
NA | TRBJ1-2 | 13 | NA | TRBV18 | TGTGCCAGCTCACCGGACAGAAACTATGGCTACACCTTC | CASSPDRNYGYTF
NA | TRBJ2-7 | 13 | NA | TRBV11-2 | TGTGCCAGCAGCCCTCACGGAACGGGGGAGCAGTACTTC | CASSPHGTGEQYF
NA | TRBJ2-1 | 16 | TRBD2 | TRBV10-1 | TGCGCCAGCAGTGAGACTAGCGGGAGTATATACAATGAGCAGTTCTTC | CASSETSGSIYNEQFF
NA | TRBJ2-5 | 12 | NA | TRBV10-3 | TGTGCCATCAGTGAGGGGCCTGAGACCCAGTACTTC | CAISEGPETQYF
NA | TRBJ2-5 | 13 | TRBD2 | TRBV15 | TGTGCCACCAGCAGACTCGGCGGGGGGACCCAGTACTTC | CATSRLGGGTQYF
NA | TRBJ2-1 | 17 | TRBD2 | TRBV3-1/TRBV3-2 | TGTGCCAGCAGCCCCGAGGACCTAGCGGGGGCTCTAGGTGAGCAGTTCTTC | CASSPEDLAGALGEQFF
NA | TRBJ1-5 | 17 | NA | TRBV19 | TGTGCCAGTAGTATGATAGAGAAACTTGACATCAATCAGCCCCAGCATTTT | CASSMIEKLDINQPQHF
few | TRBJ1-2 | 14 | TRBD1 | TRBV19 | TGTGCCAGTAGTCAAAGCCGACAGGGAAGTGGCTACACCTTC | CASSQSRQGSGYTF
NA | TRBJ2-7 | 17 | NA | TRBV29-1 | TGCAGCGTTGAAGATCAAGGCGTAGGCGCTAGCTCCTACGAGCAGTACTTC | CSVEDQGVGASSYEQYF
NA | TRBJ2-7 | 15 | TRBD1 | TRBV7-9 | TGTGCCAGCAGCCCCTGGGACAGTGAAAAGGGCGAGCAGTACTTC | CASSPWDSEKGEQYF
NA | TRBJ2-3 | 10 | NA | TRBV19 | TGTGCCAGCTCCGAGGATACGCAGTATTTT | CASSEDTQYF
once | TRBJ1-6 | 15 | NA | TRBV3-1/TRBV3-2 | TGTGCCAGCAGCCAACACGGGGGTTCGGAGTCACCCCTCCACTTT | CASSQHGGSESPLHF
NA | TRBJ2-5 | 15 | TRBD2 | TRBV5-1 | TGCGCCAGCGCCCAGACTAGCGGGAGAGCAAAGACCCAGTACTTC | CASAQTSGRAKTQYF
NA | TRBJ1-2 | 15 | NA | TRBV18 | TGTGCCAGCTCCCGGCGGGACGGAGCTAACTATGGCTACACCTTC | CASSRRDGANYGYTF
NA | TRBJ2-3 | 12 | NA | TRBV13 | TGTGCCAGCAGCGCGTTCTCAGATACGCAGTATTTT | CASSAFSDTQYF
few | TRBJ1-1 | 14 | NA | TRBV7-9 | TGTGCCAGCAGCTTAGAATTAAAGAACACTGAAGCTTTCTTT | CASSLELKNTEAFF
NA | TRBJ1-5 | 17 | TRBD1 | TRBV23-1 | TGCGCCAGCAGTCAATCTTATAACAGGGGTTACAATCAGCCCCAGCATTTT | CASSQSYNRGYNQPQHF
few | TRBJ1-1 | 12 | TRBD1 | TRBV29-1 | TGCAGCGTTAGACAGGGGAACACTGAAGCTTTCTTT | CSVRQGNTEAFF
NA | TRBJ1-2 | 14 | NA | TRBV2 | TGTGCCAGCAGTGGAGGACCTTTTTCCTTTCGGGAGACCTTC | CASSGGPFSFRETF
NA | TRBJ2-3 | 16 | TRBD1 | TRBV6-5 | TGTGCCAGCAGTTCCGTAGGGGGCGTGGGGTCAGATACGCAGTATTTT | CASSSVGGVGSDTQYF
NA | TRBJ2-5 | 16 | NA | TRBV6-6 | TGTGCCAGCAGTTACTCGGTTACGCAGCAGGGGGAGACCCAGTACTTC | CASSYSVTQQGETQYF